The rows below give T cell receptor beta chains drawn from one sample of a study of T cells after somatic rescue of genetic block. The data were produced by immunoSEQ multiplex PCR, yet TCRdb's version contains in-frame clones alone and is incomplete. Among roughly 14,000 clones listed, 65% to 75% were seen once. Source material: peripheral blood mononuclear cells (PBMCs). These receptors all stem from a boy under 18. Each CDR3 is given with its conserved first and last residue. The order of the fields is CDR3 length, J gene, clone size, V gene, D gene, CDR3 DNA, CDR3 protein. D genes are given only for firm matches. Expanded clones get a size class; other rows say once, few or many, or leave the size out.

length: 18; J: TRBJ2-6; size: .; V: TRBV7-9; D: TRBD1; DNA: TGTGCCAGCAGCTTGAGGACAGGGGCGACCTCTGGGGCCAACGTCCTGACTTTC; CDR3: CASSLRTGATSGANVLTF
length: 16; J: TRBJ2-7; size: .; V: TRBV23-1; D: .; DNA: TGCGCCAGCAGTCAAAGAAACGGCCTGAGCTCCTACGAGCAGTACTTC; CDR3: CASSQRNGLSSYEQYF
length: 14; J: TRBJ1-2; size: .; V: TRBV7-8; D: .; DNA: TGTGCCAGCAGCCTAATGGTAACAGGCGGAGGCTACACCTTC; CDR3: CASSLMVTGGGYTF
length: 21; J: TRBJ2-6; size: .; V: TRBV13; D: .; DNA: .; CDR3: CASSSVMALAQAFSGANVLTF
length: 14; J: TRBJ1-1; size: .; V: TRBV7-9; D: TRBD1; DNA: TGTGCCAGCAGCGCGGGACAGGGAGGCTCTGAAGCTTTCTTT; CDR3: CASSAGQGGSEAFF
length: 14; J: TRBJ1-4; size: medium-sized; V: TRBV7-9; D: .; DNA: TGTGCCAGCAGCTTATTAGGGCCTAATGAAAAACTGTTTTTT; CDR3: CASSLLGPNEKLFF
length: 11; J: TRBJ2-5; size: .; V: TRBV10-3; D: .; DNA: TGTGCCATCAGTGAACACGAGACCCAGTACTTC; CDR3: CAISEHETQYF
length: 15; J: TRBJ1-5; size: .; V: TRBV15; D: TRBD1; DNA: TGTGCCACCAGCGTTACAGGGGGCGCGTGGCAGCCCCAGCATTTT; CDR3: CATSVTGGAWQPQHF
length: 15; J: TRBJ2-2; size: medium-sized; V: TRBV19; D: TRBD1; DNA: TGTGCCAGTAGTAAGGGGACAGGGTACGCCGGGGAGCTGTTTTTT; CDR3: CASSKGTGYAGELFF
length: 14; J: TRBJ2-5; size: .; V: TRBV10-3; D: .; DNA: TGTGCCATCAGGGGAGGTAACGGGGGAGAGACCCAGTACTTC; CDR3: CAIRGGNGGETQYF
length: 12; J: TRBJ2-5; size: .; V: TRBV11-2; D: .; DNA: TGTGCCAGCAGCGGAGTTGGAGAGACCCAGTACTTC; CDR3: CASSGVGETQYF
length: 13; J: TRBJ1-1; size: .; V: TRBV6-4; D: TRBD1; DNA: TGTGCCAGCAGGGGACAGGGGGAGGGTGAAGCTTTCTTT; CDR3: CASRGQGEGEAFF
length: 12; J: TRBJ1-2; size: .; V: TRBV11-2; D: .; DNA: TGTGCCAGCAGCTTGAGGTCCGGTGGCTACACCTTC; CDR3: CASSLRSGGYTF
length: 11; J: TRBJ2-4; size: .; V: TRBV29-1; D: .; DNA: TGCAGCGTTGATTGGCAAAACATTCAGTACTTC; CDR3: CSVDWQNIQYF
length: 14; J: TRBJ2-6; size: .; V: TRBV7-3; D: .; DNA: TGTGCCAGCAGCTTAAGTTCTGGGGCCAACGTCCTGACTTTC; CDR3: CASSLSSGANVLTF
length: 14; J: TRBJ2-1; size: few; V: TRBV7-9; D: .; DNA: TGTGCCAGCCGTTCCGTGTTAGTTAGGAGTGAGCAGTTCTTC; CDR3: CASRSVLVRSEQFF
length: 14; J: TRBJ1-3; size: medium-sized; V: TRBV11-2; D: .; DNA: TGTGCCAGCAGCTTAGGCCGGGCACGTAACACCATATATTTT; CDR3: CASSLGRARNTIYF
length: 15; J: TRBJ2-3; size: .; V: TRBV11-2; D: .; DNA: TGTGCCAGCAGCGGGTTGACTGGGCCCAGGGGTACGCAGTATTTT; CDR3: CASSGLTGPRGTQYF
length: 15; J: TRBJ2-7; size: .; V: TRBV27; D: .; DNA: TGTGCCAGCTCCCCGACGGCTCAGTACTCCTACGAGCAGTACTTC; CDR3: CASSPTAQYSYEQYF
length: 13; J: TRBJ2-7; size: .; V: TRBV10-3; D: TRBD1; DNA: TGTGCCATCAGTGAGCGAGGACAGGCCCGGCAGTACTTC; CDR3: CAISERGQARQYF
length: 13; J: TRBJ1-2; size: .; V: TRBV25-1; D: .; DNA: TGTGCCAGCAGTTGGGGAGGGGGAGTAGGCTACACCTTC; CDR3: CASSWGGGVGYTF
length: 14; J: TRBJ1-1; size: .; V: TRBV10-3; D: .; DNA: TGTGCCATCAGTGAGTTAGGACAGAGCACTGAAGCTTTCTTT; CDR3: CAISELGQSTEAFF
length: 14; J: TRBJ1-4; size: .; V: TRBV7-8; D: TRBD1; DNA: TGTGCCAGCAGCCCGGGACAGCTTAATGAAAAACTGTTTTTT; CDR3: CASSPGQLNEKLFF
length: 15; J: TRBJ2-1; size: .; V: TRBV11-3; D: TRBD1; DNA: TGTGCCAGCAGCTTGAGGGGGGACAGGTACAATGAGCAGTTCTTC; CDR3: CASSLRGDRYNEQFF
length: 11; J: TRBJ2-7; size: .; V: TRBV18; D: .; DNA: TGTGCCAGCTCCGAAACCTACGAGCAGTACTTC; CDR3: CASSETYEQYF
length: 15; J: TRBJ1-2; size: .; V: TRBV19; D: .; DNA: TGTGCCAGTAGTATATGGGGTGCAGGGCTAAATGGCTACACCTTC; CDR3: CASSIWGAGLNGYTF
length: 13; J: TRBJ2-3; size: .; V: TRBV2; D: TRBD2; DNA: TGTGCCAGCGGACTAGCGGGGGGCAGATACCAGTATTTT; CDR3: CASGLAGGRYQYF
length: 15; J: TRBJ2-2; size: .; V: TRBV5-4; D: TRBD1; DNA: TGTGCCAGCAGCTTGGGGGACAGGGGTACCGGGGAGCTGTTTTTT; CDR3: CASSLGDRGTGELFF
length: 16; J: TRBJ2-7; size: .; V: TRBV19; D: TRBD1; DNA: TGTGCCAGTAGTATCCCCAGGACAGGGGGTTTCGACGAGCAGTACTTC; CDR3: CASSIPRTGGFDEQYF
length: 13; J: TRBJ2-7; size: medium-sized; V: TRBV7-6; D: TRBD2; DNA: TGTGCCAGCAGCTTAGGGGGAGCGGGGGAGCAGTACTTC; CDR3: CASSLGGAGEQYF
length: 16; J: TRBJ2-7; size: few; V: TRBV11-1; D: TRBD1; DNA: TGTGCCAGCAGCTTGTCTGTTGCAGGGGGCTACTACGAGCAGTACTTC; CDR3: CASSLSVAGGYYEQYF
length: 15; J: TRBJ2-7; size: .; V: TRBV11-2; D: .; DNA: TGTGCCAGCAGCTTAGCTCCACTAGCATCCTACGAGCAGTACTTC; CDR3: CASSLAPLASYEQYF
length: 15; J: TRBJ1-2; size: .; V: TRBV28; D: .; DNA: TGTGCCAGCAGTTCCCACGCGGCGGGGAACTATGGCTACACCTTC; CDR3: CASSSHAAGNYGYTF
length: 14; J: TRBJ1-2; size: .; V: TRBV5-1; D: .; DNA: TGCGCCAGCAGCTTGAGGGCCTCTAACTATGGCTACACCTTC; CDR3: CASSLRASNYGYTF
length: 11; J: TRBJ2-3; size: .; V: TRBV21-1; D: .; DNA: TGTGCCAGCAGTAAAACAGATACGCAGTATTTT; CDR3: CASSKTDTQYF
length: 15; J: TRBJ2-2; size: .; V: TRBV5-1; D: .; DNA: TGCGCCAGCAGCTTGGCCGTACAGAACACCGGGGAGCTGTTTTTT; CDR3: CASSLAVQNTGELFF
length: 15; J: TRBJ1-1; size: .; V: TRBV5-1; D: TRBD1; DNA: TGCGCCAGCAGCTTCTACAGGGGTGTGAACACTGAAGCTTTCTTT; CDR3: CASSFYRGVNTEAFF
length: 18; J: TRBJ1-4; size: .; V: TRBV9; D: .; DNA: TGTGCCAGCAGCGTAGCCCCAGGTGACCTCCCAACTAATGAAAAACTGTTTTTT; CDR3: CASSVAPGDLPTNEKLFF
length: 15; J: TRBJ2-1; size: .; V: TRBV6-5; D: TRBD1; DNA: TGTGCCAGCAGTACCCGGGACAGGGTTTCCAATGAGCAGTTCTTC; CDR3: CASSTRDRVSNEQFF
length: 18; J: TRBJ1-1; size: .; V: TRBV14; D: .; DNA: TGTGCCAGCAGCCGTACATCTTGGGGACCGGGTCAGAACGCTGAAGCTTTCTTT; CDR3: CASSRTSWGPGQNAEAFF
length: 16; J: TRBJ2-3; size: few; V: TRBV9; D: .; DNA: TGTGCCAGCAGCACTCAGGGGATAGCTCTTACAGATACGCAGTATTTT; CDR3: CASSTQGIALTDTQYF
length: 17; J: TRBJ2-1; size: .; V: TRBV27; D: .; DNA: TGTGCCAGCAGCCCCCGAGGGAGGGGGGGCTCCTACAATGAGCAGTTCTTC; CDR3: CASSPRGRGGSYNEQFF
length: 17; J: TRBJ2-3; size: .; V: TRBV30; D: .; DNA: TGTGCCTGGAGTGTATACCCCGACAGGGGACTAGGAGATACGCAGTATTTT; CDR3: CAWSVYPDRGLGDTQYF
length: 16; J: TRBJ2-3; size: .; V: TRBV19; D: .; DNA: TGTGCCAGTAGTATTTGGGGGGAAAGGAGCACAGATACGCAGTATTTT; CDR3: CASSIWGERSTDTQYF
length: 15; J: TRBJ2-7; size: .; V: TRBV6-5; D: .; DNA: TGTGCCATCAGTGCCAACCTGGGCAGGGACGGGGAGCAGTACTTC; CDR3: CAISANLGRDGEQYF
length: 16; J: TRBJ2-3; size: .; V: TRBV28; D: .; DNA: TGTGCCAGCAGTTCCCCAGGGCACAGACTCACAGATACGCAGTATTTT; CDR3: CASSSPGHRLTDTQYF